Given below is one TCR beta chain in context. The source of the sample is a study of siplizumab effects on memory and regulatory T cells. For every sample, 90,000 to 100,000 TCR templates were assayed. Clones were sequenced by immunoSEQ multiplex PCR, and TCRdb holds only the in-frame ones, with some missing. Of 87,000 or so clones listed, 94% were seen once; the top ten hold less than 0.4%. Sequencing input: non-Treg CD4+ T cells sorted from blood. The source of this sequence is a human donor in good health.

The CDR3 sequence: CASSVDGVSYGYTF. The CDR3 coding sequence is TGTGCCAGCAGCGTCGATGGGGTCTCCTATGGCTACACCTTC. V usage is TRBV5-6 and J usage is TRBJ1-2; D unresolved. Germline CDR1 is SGHDT and CDR2 is YYEEEE. V was shortened by 4 bases and J by 4 bases, with 14 bases between the two germline ends. CDR3 size: 14 residues. Together with reference TRBV5-6 and TRBJ1-2, the CDR3 gives the full variable domain: DAGVTQSPTHLIKTRGQQVTLRCSPKSGHDTVSWYQQALGQGPQFIFQYYEEEERQRGNFPDRFSGHQFPNYSSELNVNALLLGDSALYLCASSVDGVSYGYTFGSGTRLTVV.